Shown below are 19 T cell receptor beta chains from a single sample sequenced in a study of blood T cell repertoires in COVID-19. TCRdb keeps only in-frame clones here, not all; method: immunoSEQ multiplex PCR. This sample has about 150,000 clones; about four fifths occur once, and the top ten carry roughly 8%. Sequenced material: peripheral blood. The origin of the receptors is a human donor with acute or convalescent COVID-19. The donor label of this sample is uncertain.

V usage is TRBV29-1 and J usage is TRBJ1-2; D gene unclear. This CDR3 has 12 amino acids. In germline, CDR1 is SQVTM, CDR2 ANQGSEA. The germline V and J ends were trimmed by 7 bases and 5 bases, with 14 bases remaining between them. In DNA form, the CDR3 reads TGCAGCGCTACGGACTTACTATATGGCTACACCTTC. Protein sequence: CSATDLLYGYTF.

This chain links TRBV5-4 with TRBJ2-3, with 7 bases that match TRBD2. This CDR3 is built from 17 residues. The germline CDR1 and CDR2 sequences are SGHNT and YYREEE (reference sequence). The trim removed 1 base at V and 3 bases at J, leaving 11 bases unmatched. Written as DNA, the CDR3 is TGTGCCAGCAGCTTGACGAAGACTAGCATACGAACAGATACGCAGTATTTT. Translated, it gives CASSLTKTSIRTDTQYF.

This clone has more than one count but fewer than ten. This chain connects TRBV4-1 to TRBJ1-5, with D possibly TRBD1 on 5 matching bases. This CDR3 contains 16 residues. V was pared by 4 bases and J by 1 base, with 14 bases between. Germline V gene sequence: CDR1 MGHRA, CDR2 YSYEKL. CDR3 loop: CASSLLPGLSNQPQHF. The CDR3 coding sequence is TGCGCCAGCAGCCTCCTCCCAGGGCTGAGCAATCAGCCCCAGCATTTT.

This sequence joins TRBV18 and TRBJ2-3, with D maybe TRBD2 (6 bases). The CDR3 length is 15 residues. V was pared by 3 bases and J by 4 bases, with 14 bases between. Germline-derived CDR1 and CDR2 are KGHSH and LQKENI. CDR3 region: CASSPSGGGADTQYF. The CDR3 DNA sequence: TGTGCCAGCTCACCTTCCGGGGGTGGTGCAGATACGCAGTATTTT.

This chain connects TRBV7-2 to TRBJ2-4, with 11 bases lining up with TRBD2. The length of the CDR3 is 19 residues. Germline CDR1 is SGHTA and CDR2 is FQGNSA. The V segment lost 1 base and the J segment 2 bases; nucleotides outside the gene matches: 10. For the CDR3, the DNA is TGTGCCAGCAGCTTAGGTAGCGGGGGGGCGAAAACACCCAAAAACATTCAGTACTTC. This gives the protein CASSLGSGGAKTPKNIQYF.

The V and J genes are TRBV5-6 and TRBJ2-1; D is possibly TRBD2 (5 bases). The CDR3 runs 14 residues. V was cut by 3 bases and J by 6 bases, with 13 bases left in between. Germline V gene sequence: CDR1 SGHDT, CDR2 YYEEEE. CDR3 region: CASSSDSTSNEQFF. CDR3 nucleotide sequence: TGTGCCAGCAGCTCGGACTCAACGAGCAATGAGCAGTTCTTC.

V is TRBV3-1 (or the pseudogene TRBV3-2) and J is TRBJ1-2, with 8 bases lining up with TRBD1. After removal of 2 bases from V and 6 bases from J, the junction contained 8 bases not matched to a gene. The CDR3 has 15 amino acids. Germline values: CDR1 LGHDT, CDR2 YNNKEL (reference sequence). The CDR3 coding sequence is TGTGCCAGCAGCCAAACGGGACAGGTGTACGATGGCTACACCTTC. Translation gives CASSQTGQVYDGYTF.

The CDR3 is CASSPQMTGRSNQPQHF. The CDR3 coding sequence is TGTGCCAGCAGTCCTCAAATGACAGGAAGAAGCAATCAGCCCCAGCATTTT. The V gene is TRBV27, the J gene TRBJ1-5; tentatively, D is TRBD1 (6 bases). The CDR3 has 17 residues. Germline V lookup: CDR1 MNHEY, CDR2 SMNVEV (reference sequence). With 5 bases removed from V and 1 base from J, the gap between germline ends came to 18 bases.

The rearrangement uses TRBV6-6 and TRBJ1-2; 7 nucleotides line up with TRBD1. Trimming removed 4 bases from V and 0 bases from J; junction bases left unmatched: 8. CDR3 length equals 16 residues. Germline CDR1 is MNHNY and CDR2 is SVGAGI (reference sequence). CDR3 in DNA: TGTGCCAGCAGTTCAAGTCGGGACAGTACTAACTATGGCTACACCTTC. Translated, it gives CASSSSRDSTNYGYTF.

This chain uses TRBV9 with TRBJ2-2; 8 bases agree with TRBD1. Losses at the gene ends were 3 bases for V and 1 base for J; bases not matched to a gene: 5. Germline V gene sequence: CDR1 SGDLS, CDR2 YYNGEE. CDR3 length: 16 residues. Here the CDR3 reads CASSDTGGMNTGELFF. The CDR3 nucleotides are TGTGCCAGCAGCGACACAGGGGGGATGAACACCGGGGAGCTGTTTTTT.

V is TRBV2 and J is TRBJ2-1; D call uncertain. The CDR3 is made up of 15 amino acids. Trimming removed 0 bases from V and 0 bases from J, with 6 bases in between. CDR1 SNHLY and CDR2 FYNNEI come from the germline V gene. CDR3 in DNA: TGTGCCAGCAGTGAAGCGCCGAGCTCCTACAATGAGCAGTTCTTC. This translates into CASSEAPSSYNEQFF.

The V call is TRBV30, the J call TRBJ2-1, with 10 bases fitting TRBD2. V gave up 0 bases and J gave up 8 bases; unmatched junction bases: 13. Per germline, CDR1 GTSNPN and CDR2 SVGIG (reference sequence). The CDR3 extends over 17 amino acids. In nucleotides, the CDR3 is TGTGCCTGGAGTGTCTCCCCCCGAGCGGGGGGGCCCCATGAGCAGTTCTTC. Protein: CAWSVSPRAGGPHEQFF. Full variable domain (outside the CDR3, taken from reference TRBV30 and TRBJ2-1): SQTIHQWPATLVQPVGSPLSLECTVEGTSNPNLYWYRQAAGRGLQLLFYSVGIGQISSEVPQNLSASRPQDRQFILSSKKLLLSDSGFYLCAWSVSPRAGGPHEQFFGPGTRLTVL.

This clone showed up just a few times. V and J are TRBV5-1 and TRBJ1-6, with 11 bases fitting TRBD1. V trimming: 2 bases; J trimming: 9 bases; junction bases outside the gene matches: 4. This CDR3 comprises 15 residues. CDR1 is SGHRS, CDR2 YFSETQ, per germline. In nucleotides, the CDR3 is TGCGCCAGCAGCTTCGGACAGGGGGCAAGTTCACCCCTCCACTTT. Its translation is CASSFGQGASSPLHF. Full variable domain (rest looked up from reference TRBV5-1 and TRBJ1-6): KAGVTQTPRYLIKTRGQQVTLSCSPISGHRSVSWYQQTPGQGLQFLFEYFSETQRNKGNFPGRFSGRQFSNSRSEMNVSTLELGDSALYLCASSFGQGASSPLHFGNGTRLTVT.

Only one count was recorded for this clone. This chain uses TRBV4-1 with TRBJ1-1, with a tentative D call TRBD1 (5 bases). CDR3 size: 11 residues. V was shortened by 6 bases and J by 4 bases, with 6 bases between the two germline ends. Germline lookup yields CDR1 MGHRA and CDR2 YSYEKL. The CDR3 region is CASSGATEAFF. In DNA form, the CDR3 reads TGCGCCAGCAGTGGGGCCACTGAAGCTTTCTTT.

The genes are TRBV4-1 and TRBJ1-5; no clear D. The V end was cut by 0 bases, the J end by 2 bases, with 2 bases between. This CDR3 contains 13 residues. CDR1 and CDR2 from the germline V gene are MGHRA and YSYEKL. This chain's CDR3 is CASSQDGNQPQHF. Written as DNA, the CDR3 is TGCGCCAGCAGCCAAGACGGCAATCAGCCCCAGCATTTT.

The chain uses TRBV27 and TRBJ1-5; D perhaps matches TRBD1 (6 bases). CDR3 size: 16 residues. The germline CDR1 and CDR2 sequences are MNHEY and SMNVEV (reference sequence). Trimming cost V 2 bases and J 2 bases, with 13 bases left between them. The CDR3 DNA is TGTGCCAGCAGTTTAGAGGGGGTTACCCGCAATCAGCCCCAGCATTTT. This encodes CASSLEGVTRNQPQHF.

The rearrangement joins TRBV13 to TRBJ2-1, with D perhaps matching TRBD2 (6 bases). Trimming removed 2 bases at V and 0 bases at J, with 8 bases between. This CDR3 region has 15 residues. Germline values: CDR1 PRHDT, CDR2 FYEKMQ (reference sequence). CDR3 region: CASSLLRGSYNEQFF. CDR3 bases: TGTGCCAGCAGCTTATTGCGGGGCTCCTACAATGAGCAGTTCTTC. Full variable domain (remainder filled in from reference TRBV13 and TRBJ2-1): AAGVIQSPRHLIKEKRETATLKCYPIPRHDTVYWYQQGPGQDPQFLISFYEKMQSDKGSIPDRFSAQQFSDYHSELNMSSLELGDSALYFCASSLLRGSYNEQFFGPGTRLTVL.

This chain uses TRBV19 with TRBJ1-1; D call uncertain. The CDR3 extends over 13 amino acids. The germline V gene encodes CDR1 LNHDA and CDR2 SQIVND (reference sequence). V dropped 6 bases and J dropped 4 bases, with 12 bases sitting between them. DNA of the CDR3: TGTGCCAGTAGACTCGGACTGGGCACTGAAGCTTTCTTT. This encodes CASRLGLGTEAFF.

The chain uses TRBV5-6 and TRBJ2-3, with D possibly TRBD1 on 5 matching bases. There are 14 residues in the CDR3. Trimming took off 4 bases at V and 3 bases at J, with 12 bases between the two ends. Germline CDR1 reads SGHDT; CDR2 reads YYEEEE. The CDR3 reads CASSPWGRTDTQYF. The CDR3 nucleotides read TGTGCCAGCAGCCCCTGGGGCAGGACAGATACGCAGTATTTT.